These 17 T cell receptor beta chains originate from one sample sequenced in a study of T cell repertoires in cytomegalovirus infection. TCRdb re-called the reads with MiXCR, one entry per CDR3 protein. The sample lists about 160,000 distinct CDR3 sequences, roughly a sixth occurring once. The sample was CD8+ T cells from PBMCs. These receptors all stem from a human donor in good health (CMV status not recorded). Some clones in this sample may be carry-over from other donors' samples.

This clonotype was detected a few times. The rearrangement links TRBV5-1 to TRBJ2-7; TRBD1 is a possible D gene (5 bases). The germline V and J ends were trimmed by 0 bases and 2 bases, with 12 bases remaining between them. The germline gives CDR1 SGHRS, CDR2 YFSETQ. The CDR3 totals 15 residues. The CDR3 sequence is CASSLGNVGAYEQYF. The DNA of the CDR3 is TGCGCCAGCAGCTTGGGAAATGTAGGGGCCTACGAGCAGTACTTC.

This clonotype was observed a few times. The chain couples TRBV6-2 or TRBV6-3 to TRBJ2-7; TRBD1 might be the D (5 bases). Trimming stripped 3 bases from V and 0 bases from J, with 9 bases between. Per germline, CDR1 MNHEY and CDR2 SVGEGT. The CDR3 is 14 amino acids. The CDR3 DNA follows: TGTGCCAGCAGTTATCCAGGGTCCTCCTACGAGCAGTACTTC. It is translated as CASSYPGSSYEQYF.

This clonotype has a handful of counts. This chain joins TRBV20-1 and TRBJ2-1; D remains ambiguous. The CDR3 runs to 14 residues. CDR1 and CDR2 (germline): DFQATT, SNEGSKA (reference sequence). Between the trimmed V and J ends, which lost 5 bases and 4 bases, there was a span of 15 bases. CDR3 region: CSARSRMRYNEQFF. CDR3 sequence (DNA): TGCAGTGCTCGCTCACGGATGAGATACAATGAGCAGTTCTTC.

This clonotype came up a few times. The CDR3 coding sequence is TGCAGTGCTAGAGATGGGGCGACCTACGAGCAGTACTTC. Translating gives CSARDGATYEQYF. V and J are TRBV20-1 and TRBJ2-7, with D possibly matching TRBD1 (5 bases). V was clipped by 0 bases and J by 2 bases, with 8 bases between them. The CDR3 consists of 13 residues. Germline lookup yields CDR1 DFQATT and CDR2 SNEGSKA (reference sequence).

This clonotype was recorded many times. This chain links TRBV7-2 with TRBJ1-5; 7 bases are a match to TRBD1. With 1 base clipped from V and 5 bases from J, the junction kept 5 bases outside the gene matches. Germline loops: CDR1 SGHTA, CDR2 FQGNSA. There are 15 residues in the CDR3. The CDR3 region is CASSLEFRGDQPQHF. The CDR3, as DNA: TGTGCCAGCAGCTTAGAATTCAGGGGGGATCAGCCCCAGCATTTT.

V gene TRBV6-4 combines with J gene TRBJ2-7, with 11 positions matching TRBD2. Per germline, CDR1 MRHNA and CDR2 SNTAGT. The ends lost 3 bases at V and 3 bases at J; junction bases unmatched: 4. The CDR3 sequence is 15 residues long. CDR3 loop: CASSELAGEGYEQYF. CDR3 in DNA: TGTGCCAGCAGTGAACTAGCGGGAGAGGGCTACGAGCAGTACTTC.

The rearrangement links TRBV29-1 to TRBJ2-1; D possibly corresponds to TRBD2 (6 bases). Looked up from germline, CDR1 is SQVTM and CDR2 is ANQGSEA. The CDR3 sequence is 16 residues long. V was shortened by 6 bases and J by 4 bases, with 22 bases between the two germline ends. The CDR3 sequence: CSVGTGWREVYNEQFF. DNA of the CDR3: TGCAGCGTCGGAACGGGTTGGAGGGAAGTATACAATGAGCAGTTCTTC.

V is TRBV24-1 and J is TRBJ2-1, with TRBD2 matching 10 bases. The CDR3 runs to 16 residues. V dropped 3 bases and J dropped 7; count of bases not matched to a gene: 8. Per the germline V gene, CDR1 is KGHDR and CDR2 is SFDVKD. The CDR3 DNA is TGTGCCACCAGTGATCCTCGGACTAGCGGCCTGAATGAGCAGTTCTTC. This translates into CATSDPRTSGLNEQFF.

This clonotype was seen only a few times. V and J are TRBV7-9 and TRBJ2-7; 9 positions agree with TRBD1. The CDR3 runs 15 residues. The ends lost 2 bases at V and 2 bases at J; junction bases unmatched: 4. Germline V gene lookup returns CDR1 SEHNR and CDR2 FQNEAQ (reference sequence). The DNA for the CDR3 is TGTGCCAGCAGCTTACAGACAGGGGGGGCCTACGAGCAGTACTTC. Translated, it gives CASSLQTGGAYEQYF.

V and J are TRBV30 and TRBJ2-7; no definite D call. The CDR3 is 10 residues long. Germline CDR1 and CDR2: GTSNPN and SVGIG (reference sequence). V was pared by 2 bases and J by 6 bases, with 5 bases between. CDR3 sequence: CAWSLSEQYF. CDR3 nucleotides: TGTGCCTGGAGTCTGAGCGAGCAGTACTTC.

The table lists this clonotype with a few counts. V and J are TRBV5-1 and TRBJ2-3; 7 bases are shared with TRBD1. The CDR3 sequence is 15 residues long. Per the germline V gene, CDR1 is SGHRS and CDR2 is YFSETQ. Unmatched junction bases numbered 3, after V lost 0 bases and J lost 2 bases. CDR3 nucleotides: TGCGCCAGCAGCTTGGAACAGGGGATCACAGATACGCAGTATTTT. Translating gives CASSLEQGITDTQYF. Combining the CDR3 with reference TRBV5-1 and TRBJ2-3 gives the whole variable domain KAGVTQTPRYLIKTRGQQVTLSCSPISGHRSVSWYQQTPGQGLQFLFEYFSETQRNKGNFPGRFSGRQFSNSRSEMNVSTLELGDSALYLCASSLEQGITDTQYFGPGTRLTVL.

This clonotype showed up just a few times. The genes are TRBV28 and TRBJ2-7, with TRBD2 identical over 10 bases. This CDR3 spans 15 amino acids. The germline V gene encodes CDR1 MDHEN and CDR2 SYDVKM. Trimming removed 0 bases from V and 5 bases from J; junction bases left unmatched: 4. CDR3 sequence (DNA): TGTGCCAGCAGTTTATGGGGAGCGGGGGGGGACGAGCAGTACTTC. Its protein product is CASSLWGAGGDEQYF.

This clonotype was counted only a few times. The J gene is TRBJ2-1, the V gene TRBV4-1; D is perhaps TRBD1 (7 bases). Deletions cut 3 bases from V and 7 bases from J, with 22 bases between. The CDR3 has 17 amino acids. The germline gives CDR1 MGHRA, CDR2 YSYEKL. The CDR3 nucleotides are TGCGCCAGCAGCCATAGGGACAGCGGGCTGTGGGAGAATGAGCAGTTCTTC. Translating it yields CASSHRDSGLWENEQFF.

V gene TRBV28 combines with J gene TRBJ2-5; D may be TRBD1 (6 bases). The CDR3 has 14 amino acids. Trimming left V 5 bases short and J 3 bases short, with 13 bases between. Looked up from germline, CDR1 is MDHEN and CDR2 is SYDVKM. CDR3 protein: CASSGTGWEETQYF. In nucleotides, the CDR3 is TGTGCCAGCAGTGGAACAGGGTGGGAAGAGACCCAGTACTTC.

The genes are TRBV6-2 or TRBV6-3 and TRBJ2-5; D might be TRBD2 (6 bases). The V gene lost 0 bases and the J gene lost 5 bases, with 10 bases spanning the gap. Germline V gives CDR1 MNHEY, CDR2 SVGEGT. The CDR3 covers 14 residues. CDR3 bases: TGTGCCAGCAGTTACTCGACTAGTTATGAGACCCAGTACTTC. Translating gives CASSYSTSYETQYF.

The rearrangement uses TRBV27 and TRBJ1-2, with D maybe TRBD1 (6 bases). Looked up from germline, CDR1 is MNHEY and CDR2 is SMNVEV (reference sequence). Trimming took 5 bases from V and 5 from J, leaving 9 bases between them. The CDR3 has 12 amino acids. DNA of the CDR3: TGTGCCAGCAGTCCGGACAGTTATGGCTACACCTTC. Protein sequence: CASSPDSYGYTF.

In its sample, this clonotype was seen many times. V and J are TRBV6-1 and TRBJ2-3; tentatively, D is TRBD2 (7 bases). CDR3 length: 14 amino acids. Germline assignment: CDR1 MNHNS and CDR2 SASEGT. V lost 10 bases, J lost 3 bases, and 17 bases lay in between. In DNA, the CDR3 is TGTGCCACCGAAGGGGGGGCGCGTACAGATACGCAGTATTTT. It is translated as CATEGGARTDTQYF.